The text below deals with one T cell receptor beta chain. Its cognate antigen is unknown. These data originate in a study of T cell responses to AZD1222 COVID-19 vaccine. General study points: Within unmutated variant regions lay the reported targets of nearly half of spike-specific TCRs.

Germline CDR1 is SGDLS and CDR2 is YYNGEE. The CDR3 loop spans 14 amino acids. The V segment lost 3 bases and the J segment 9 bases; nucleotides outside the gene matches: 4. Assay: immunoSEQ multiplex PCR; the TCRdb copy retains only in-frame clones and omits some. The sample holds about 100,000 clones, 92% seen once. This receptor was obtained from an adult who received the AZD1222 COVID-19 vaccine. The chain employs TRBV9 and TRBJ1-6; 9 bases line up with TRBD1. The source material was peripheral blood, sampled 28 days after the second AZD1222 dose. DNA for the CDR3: TGTGCCAGCAGCGCTCAGACAGGGGGTTCACCCCTCCACTTT. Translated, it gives CASSAQTGGSPLHF.